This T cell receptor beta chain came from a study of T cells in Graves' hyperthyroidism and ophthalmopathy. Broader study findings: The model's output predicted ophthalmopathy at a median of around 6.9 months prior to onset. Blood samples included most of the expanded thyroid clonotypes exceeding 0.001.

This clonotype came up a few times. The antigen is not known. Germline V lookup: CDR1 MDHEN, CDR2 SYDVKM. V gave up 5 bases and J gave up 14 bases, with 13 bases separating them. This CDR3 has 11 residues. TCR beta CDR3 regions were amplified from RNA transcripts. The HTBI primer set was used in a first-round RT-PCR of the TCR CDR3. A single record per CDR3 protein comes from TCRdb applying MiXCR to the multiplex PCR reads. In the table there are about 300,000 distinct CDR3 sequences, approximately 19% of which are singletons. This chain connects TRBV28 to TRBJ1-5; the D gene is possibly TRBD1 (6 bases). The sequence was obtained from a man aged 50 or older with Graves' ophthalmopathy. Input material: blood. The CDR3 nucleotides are TGTGCCAGCAGTACGGACAGAATTAAGCATTTT. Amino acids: CASSTDRIKHF.